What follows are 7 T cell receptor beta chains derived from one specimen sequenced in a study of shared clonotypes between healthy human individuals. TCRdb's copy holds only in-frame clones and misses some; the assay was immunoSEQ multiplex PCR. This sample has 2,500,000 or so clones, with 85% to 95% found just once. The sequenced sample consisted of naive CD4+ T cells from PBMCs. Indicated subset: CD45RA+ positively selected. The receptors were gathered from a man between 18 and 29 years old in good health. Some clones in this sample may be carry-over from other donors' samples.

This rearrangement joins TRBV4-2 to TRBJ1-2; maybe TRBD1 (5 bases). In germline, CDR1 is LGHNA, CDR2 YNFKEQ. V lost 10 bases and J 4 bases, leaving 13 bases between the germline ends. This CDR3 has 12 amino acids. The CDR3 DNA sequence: TGTGCCACCTCTGGGGGTACCTATGGCTACACCTTC. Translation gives CATSGGTYGYTF.

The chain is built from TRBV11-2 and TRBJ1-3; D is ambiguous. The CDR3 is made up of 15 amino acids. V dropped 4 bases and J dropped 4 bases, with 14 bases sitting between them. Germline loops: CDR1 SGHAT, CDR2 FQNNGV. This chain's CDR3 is CASSYTDNPGNTIYF. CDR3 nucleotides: TGTGCCAGCAGCTATACAGATAATCCCGGAAACACCATATATTTT.

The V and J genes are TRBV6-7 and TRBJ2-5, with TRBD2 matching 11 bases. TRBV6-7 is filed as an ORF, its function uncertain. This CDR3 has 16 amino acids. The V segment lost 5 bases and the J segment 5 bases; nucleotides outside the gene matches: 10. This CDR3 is CASSKNSGRAEETQYF. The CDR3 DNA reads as TGTGCCAGCAGTAAAAATAGCGGGAGGGCCGAGGAGACCCAGTACTTC.

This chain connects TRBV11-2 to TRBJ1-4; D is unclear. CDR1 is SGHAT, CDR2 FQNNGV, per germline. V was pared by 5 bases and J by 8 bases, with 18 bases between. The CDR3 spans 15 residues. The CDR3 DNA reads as TGTGCCAGCAGCCAACGGACTGGGTGGTACGAAAAACTGTTTTTT. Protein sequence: CASSQRTGWYEKLFF.

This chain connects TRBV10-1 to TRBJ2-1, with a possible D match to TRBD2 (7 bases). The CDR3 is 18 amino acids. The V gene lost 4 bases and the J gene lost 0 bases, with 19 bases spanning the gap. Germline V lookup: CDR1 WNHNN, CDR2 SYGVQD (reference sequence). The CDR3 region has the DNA TGCGCCAGCAGTGCCCACGGAGGGGGGGGTCGCTCCTACAATGAGCAGTTCTTC. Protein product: CASSAHGGGGRSYNEQFF.

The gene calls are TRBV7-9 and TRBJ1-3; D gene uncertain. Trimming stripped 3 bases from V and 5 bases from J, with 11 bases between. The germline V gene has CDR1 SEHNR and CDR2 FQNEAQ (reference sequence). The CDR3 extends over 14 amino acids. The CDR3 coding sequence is TGTGCCAGCAGCTTCCCGGGGAAAAGAAACACCATATATTTT. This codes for CASSFPGKRNTIYF.

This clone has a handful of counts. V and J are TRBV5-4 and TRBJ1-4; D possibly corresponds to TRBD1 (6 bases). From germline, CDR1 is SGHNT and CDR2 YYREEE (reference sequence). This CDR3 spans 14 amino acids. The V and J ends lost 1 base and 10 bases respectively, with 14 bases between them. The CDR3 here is CASSLTGSAVKLFF. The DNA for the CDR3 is TGTGCCAGCAGCTTGACAGGGTCCGCGGTAAAACTGTTTTTT.